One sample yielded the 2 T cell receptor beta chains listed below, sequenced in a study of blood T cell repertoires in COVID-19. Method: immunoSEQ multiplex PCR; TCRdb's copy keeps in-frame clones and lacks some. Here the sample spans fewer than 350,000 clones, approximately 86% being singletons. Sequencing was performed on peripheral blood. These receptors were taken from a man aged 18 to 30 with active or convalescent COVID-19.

For the CDR3, the DNA is TGTGCCAGCAGCTGGAGACTAGCGGGGGCCTATCAAGAGACCCAGTACTTC. This sequence encodes CASSWRLAGAYQETQYF. J is TRBJ2-5 and V is TRBV11-2; 12 bases map to TRBD2. This CDR3 is 17 amino acids long. CDR1 is SGHAT, CDR2 FQNNGV, per germline. V dropped 4 bases and J dropped 2; count of bases not matched to a gene: 8.

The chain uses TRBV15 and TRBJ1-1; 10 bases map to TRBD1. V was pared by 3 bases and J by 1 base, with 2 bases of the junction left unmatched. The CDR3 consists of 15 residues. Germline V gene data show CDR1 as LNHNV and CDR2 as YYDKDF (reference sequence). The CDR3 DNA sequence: TGTGCCACCAGCAGGACAGGGGGCCGGAACACTGAAGCTTTCTTT. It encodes CATSRTGGRNTEAFF.